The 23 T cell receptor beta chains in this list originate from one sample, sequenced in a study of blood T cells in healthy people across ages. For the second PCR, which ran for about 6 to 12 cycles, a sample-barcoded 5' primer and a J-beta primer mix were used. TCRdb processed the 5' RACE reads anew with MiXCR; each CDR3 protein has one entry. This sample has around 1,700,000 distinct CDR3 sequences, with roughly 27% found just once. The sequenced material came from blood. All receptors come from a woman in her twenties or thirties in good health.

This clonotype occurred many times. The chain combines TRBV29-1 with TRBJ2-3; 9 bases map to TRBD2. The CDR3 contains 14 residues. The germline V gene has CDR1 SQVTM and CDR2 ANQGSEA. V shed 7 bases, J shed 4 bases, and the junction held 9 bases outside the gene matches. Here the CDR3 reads CSGAGGPMADTQYF. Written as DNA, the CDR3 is TGCAGCGGCGCGGGAGGGCCTATGGCAGATACGCAGTATTTT.

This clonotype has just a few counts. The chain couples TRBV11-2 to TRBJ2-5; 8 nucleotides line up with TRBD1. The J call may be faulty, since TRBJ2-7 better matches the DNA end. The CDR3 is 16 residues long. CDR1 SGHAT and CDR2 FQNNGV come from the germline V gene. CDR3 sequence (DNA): TGTGCCAGCAGCTTAACACCGGGACAGGCGCGAGACGAGCAGTACTTC. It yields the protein CASSLTPGQARDEQYF.

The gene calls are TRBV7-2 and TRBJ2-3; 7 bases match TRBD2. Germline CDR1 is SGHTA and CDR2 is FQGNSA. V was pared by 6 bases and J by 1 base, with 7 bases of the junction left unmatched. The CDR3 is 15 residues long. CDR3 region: CASSPGEGRTDTQYF. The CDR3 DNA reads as TGTGCCAGCAGTCCTGGGGAGGGGCGCACAGATACGCAGTATTTT. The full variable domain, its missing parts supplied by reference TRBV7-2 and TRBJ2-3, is GAGVSQSPSNKVTEKGKDVELRCDPISGHTALYWYRQSLGQGLEFLIYFQGNSAPDKSGLPSDRFSAERTGGSVSTLTIQRTQQEDSAVYLCASSPGEGRTDTQYFGPGTRLTVL.

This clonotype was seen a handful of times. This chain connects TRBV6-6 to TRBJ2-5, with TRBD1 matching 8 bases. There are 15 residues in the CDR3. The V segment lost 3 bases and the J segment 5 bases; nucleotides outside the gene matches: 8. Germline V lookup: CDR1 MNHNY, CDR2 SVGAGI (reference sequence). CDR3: CASSYPGQDKETQYF. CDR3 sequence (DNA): TGTGCCAGCAGTTATCCGGGACAGGACAAGGAGACCCAGTACTTC.

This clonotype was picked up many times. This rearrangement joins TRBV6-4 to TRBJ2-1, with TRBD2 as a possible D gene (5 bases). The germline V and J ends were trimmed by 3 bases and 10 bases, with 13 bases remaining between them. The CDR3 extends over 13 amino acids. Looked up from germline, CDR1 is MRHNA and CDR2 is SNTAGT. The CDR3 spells CASSERRRAEQFF. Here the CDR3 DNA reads TGTGCCAGCAGTGAGAGGAGGCGGGCCGAGCAGTTCTTC.

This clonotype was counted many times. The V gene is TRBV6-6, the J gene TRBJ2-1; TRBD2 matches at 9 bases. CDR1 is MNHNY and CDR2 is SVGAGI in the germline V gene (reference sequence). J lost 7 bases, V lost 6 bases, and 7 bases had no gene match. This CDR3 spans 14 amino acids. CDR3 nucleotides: TGTGCCAGCAGAATAGCGGGAGATGGAAATGAGCAGTTCTTC. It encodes CASRIAGDGNEQFF.

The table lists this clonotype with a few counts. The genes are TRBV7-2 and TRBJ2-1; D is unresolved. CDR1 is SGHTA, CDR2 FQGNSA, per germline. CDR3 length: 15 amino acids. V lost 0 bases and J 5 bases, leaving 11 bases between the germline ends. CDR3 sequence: CASSLAERPNNEQFF. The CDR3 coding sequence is TGTGCCAGCAGCTTAGCCGAAAGACCAAACAATGAGCAGTTCTTC.

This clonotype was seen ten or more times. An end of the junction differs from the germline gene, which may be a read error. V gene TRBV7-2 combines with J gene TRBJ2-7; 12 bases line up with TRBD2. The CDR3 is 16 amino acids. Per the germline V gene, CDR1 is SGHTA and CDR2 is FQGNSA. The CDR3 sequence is CASSLGLAGGLYEQYF. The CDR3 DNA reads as TGTGCCAGCAGTTTAGGGCTAGCGGGGGGGCTGTACGAGCAGTACTTC.

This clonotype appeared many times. The CDR3 loop is CASSLDPAGEVEQYF. The CDR3 DNA follows: TGTGCCAGCAGCTTGGACCCAGCGGGAGAGGTCGAGCAGTACTTC. The rearrangement links TRBV5-4 to TRBJ2-7; 8 positions agree with TRBD2. The V segment lost 0 bases and the J segment 6 bases; nucleotides outside the gene matches: 8. This CDR3 has 15 amino acids. The V gene's germline CDR1 is SGHNT and CDR2 YYREEE (reference sequence).

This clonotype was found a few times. The CDR3 nucleotides read TGTGCCACCAGCAGAGATAGGGGACTAGCGGGAGCTGAGCAGTACTTC. Its protein is CATSRDRGLAGAEQYF. V and J are TRBV15 and TRBJ2-7, with 14 bases lining up with TRBD2. CDR1 is LNHNV, CDR2 YYDKDF, per germline (reference sequence). The CDR3 loop spans 16 amino acids. The trim removed 0 bases at V and 7 bases at J, leaving 5 bases unmatched.

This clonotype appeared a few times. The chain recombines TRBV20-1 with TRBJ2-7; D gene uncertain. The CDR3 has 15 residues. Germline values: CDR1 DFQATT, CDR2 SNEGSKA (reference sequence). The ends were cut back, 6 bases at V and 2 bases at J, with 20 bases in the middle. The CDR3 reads CSATRSLTDTYEQYF. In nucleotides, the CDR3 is TGCAGTGCCACTCGGAGTCTGACGGATACCTACGAGCAGTACTTC.

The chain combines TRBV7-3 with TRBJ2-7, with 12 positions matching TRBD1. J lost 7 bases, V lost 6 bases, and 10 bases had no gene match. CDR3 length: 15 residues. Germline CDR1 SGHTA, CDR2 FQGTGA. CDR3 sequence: CASREPGQGAREQYF. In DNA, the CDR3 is TGTGCCAGCAGGGAACCGGGACAGGGGGCACGGGAGCAGTACTTC.

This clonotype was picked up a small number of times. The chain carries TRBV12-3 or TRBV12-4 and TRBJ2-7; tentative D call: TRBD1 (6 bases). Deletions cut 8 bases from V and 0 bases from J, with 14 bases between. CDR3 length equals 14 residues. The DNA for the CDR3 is TGTGCCAGCGGTAGGTCGGACAGCTCCTACGAGCAGTACTTC. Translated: CASGRSDSSYEQYF.

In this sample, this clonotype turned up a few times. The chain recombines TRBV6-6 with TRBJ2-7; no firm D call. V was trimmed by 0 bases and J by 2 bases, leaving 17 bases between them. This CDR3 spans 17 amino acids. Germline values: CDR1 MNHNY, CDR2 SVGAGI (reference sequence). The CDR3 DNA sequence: TGTGCCAGCAGTTACTCGATCCCCGATCAGAAGCCCTACGAGCAGTACTTC. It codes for CASSYSIPDQKPYEQYF.

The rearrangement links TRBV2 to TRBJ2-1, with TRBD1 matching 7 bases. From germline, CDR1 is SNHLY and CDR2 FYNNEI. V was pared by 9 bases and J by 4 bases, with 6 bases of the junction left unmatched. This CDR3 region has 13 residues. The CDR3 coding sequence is TGTGCCAGACGACAGGGCCTATACAATGAGCAGTTCTTC. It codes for CARRQGLYNEQFF.

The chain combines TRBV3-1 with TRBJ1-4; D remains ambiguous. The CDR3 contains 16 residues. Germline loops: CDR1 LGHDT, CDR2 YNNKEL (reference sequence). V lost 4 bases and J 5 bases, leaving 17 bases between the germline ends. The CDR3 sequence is CASSRNPGGANEKLFF. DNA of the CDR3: TGTGCCAGCAGCCGAAACCCTGGCGGAGCGAATGAAAAACTGTTTTTT.

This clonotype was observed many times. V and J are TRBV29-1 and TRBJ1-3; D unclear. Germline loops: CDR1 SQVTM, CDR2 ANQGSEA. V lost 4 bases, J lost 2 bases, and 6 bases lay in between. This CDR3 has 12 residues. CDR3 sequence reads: CSVVQAGNTIYF. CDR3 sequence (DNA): TGCAGCGTTGTCCAGGCTGGAAACACCATATATTTT.

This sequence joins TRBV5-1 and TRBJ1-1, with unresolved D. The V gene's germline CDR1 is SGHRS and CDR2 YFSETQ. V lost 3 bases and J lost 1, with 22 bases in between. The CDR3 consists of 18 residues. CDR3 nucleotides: TGCGCCAGCAGCTACTTGCGGGGTATTAAGGAATCGAACACTGAAGCTTTCTTT. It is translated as CASSYLRGIKESNTEAFF.

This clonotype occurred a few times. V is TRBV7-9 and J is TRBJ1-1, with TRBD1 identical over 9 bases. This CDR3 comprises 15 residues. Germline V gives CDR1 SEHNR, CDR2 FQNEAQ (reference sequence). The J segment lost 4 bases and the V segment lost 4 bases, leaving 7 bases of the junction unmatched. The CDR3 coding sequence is TGTGCCAGCAGCTCCCGGACAGGGGCTCGCACTGAAGCTTTCTTT. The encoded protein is CASSSRTGARTEAFF.

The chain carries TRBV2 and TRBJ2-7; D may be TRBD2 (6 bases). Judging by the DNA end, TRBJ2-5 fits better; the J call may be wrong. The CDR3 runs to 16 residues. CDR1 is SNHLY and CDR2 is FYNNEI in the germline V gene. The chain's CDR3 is CASSSPEEGRGETQYF. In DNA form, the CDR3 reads TGTGCCAGCTCTTCCCCCGAGGAGGGACGGGGGGAGACCCAGTACTTC.

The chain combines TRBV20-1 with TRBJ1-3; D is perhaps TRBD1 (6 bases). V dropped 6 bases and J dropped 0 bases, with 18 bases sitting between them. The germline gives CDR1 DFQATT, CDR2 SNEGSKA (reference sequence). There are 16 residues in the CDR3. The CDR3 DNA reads TGCAGTGCCCCGATCAGCGGACAGCACTCTGGAAACACCATATATTTT. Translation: CSAPISGQHSGNTIYF.

CDR3 nucleotides: TGTGCCAGCAGCGTCTCCTGGACAGGGCGGCACGAGCAGTACTTC. This sequence encodes CASSVSWTGRHEQYF. This chain joins TRBV9 and TRBJ2-4, with 8 bases lining up with TRBD1. The closer fit of TRBJ2-7 to the DNA end suggests the J call may be wrong. Germline CDR1 and CDR2: SGDLS and YYNGEE. The CDR3 is 15 amino acids.

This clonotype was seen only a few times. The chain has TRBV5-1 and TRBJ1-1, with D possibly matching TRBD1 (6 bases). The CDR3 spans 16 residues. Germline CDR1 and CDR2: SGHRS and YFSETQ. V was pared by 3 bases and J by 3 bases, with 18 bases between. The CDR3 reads CASSWGQKRSDTEAFF. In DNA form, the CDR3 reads TGCGCCAGCAGCTGGGGACAAAAAAGAAGCGACACTGAAGCTTTCTTT.